The T cell receptor beta chain under discussion was sequenced for a study of CD8+CD57+ T cells in acquired aplastic anemia. Study overall: When averaged, DNA from sorted CD4+ and CD8+ cells came to around 3 ug. General study results and limits: Between patients and controls, CD8+ Simpson's diversity did not vary significantly. Found in both controls and patients were approximately 31 CD8+ CDR3 sequences.

It was genomic DNA that served as the template for profiling TCR beta VDJ and CDR3. MiXCR, run by TCRdb on the reads, gives a single entry per CDR3 protein. The top ten hold about 1.8% of the sample, which has 150,000 to 200,000 distinct CDR3 sequences, around half seen once. Individuals selected for sequencing had exhibited CD8+CD57+ cell expansion on flow cytometry. Blood sampling was performed on the patients, and none of them had received therapy by then. As concerns this clonotype: The antigen remains unidentified.

The CDR3 has 14 residues. V lost 5 bases to trimming and J lost 6 bases, with 15 bases between them. Germline CDR1 and CDR2: SGHKS and YYEKEE (reference sequence). The receptor comes from a human donor with aplastic anemia. The sequenced sample consisted of sorted CD4+, CD8+, or CD8+CD57+ T cells (not recorded which) from PBMCs. J is TRBJ2-1 and V is TRBV5-5, with a possible D match to TRBD2 (6 bases). CDR3 nucleotides: TGTGCCAGCAGTGGAGGCGCGGGACCCAATGAGCAGTTCTTC. It translates to CASSGGAGPNEQFF.